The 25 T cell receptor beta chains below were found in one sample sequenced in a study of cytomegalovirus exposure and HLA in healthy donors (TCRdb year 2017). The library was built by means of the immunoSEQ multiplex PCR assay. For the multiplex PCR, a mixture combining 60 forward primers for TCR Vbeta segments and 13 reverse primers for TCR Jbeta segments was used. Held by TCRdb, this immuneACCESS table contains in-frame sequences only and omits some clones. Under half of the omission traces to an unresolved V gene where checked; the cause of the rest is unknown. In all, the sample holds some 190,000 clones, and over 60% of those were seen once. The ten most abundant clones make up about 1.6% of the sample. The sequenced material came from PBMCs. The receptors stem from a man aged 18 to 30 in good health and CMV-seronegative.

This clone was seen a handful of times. CDR3 nucleotide sequence: TGTGCCACCAAACCGGGACTACCTTACGAGCAGTACTTC. It is translated as CATKPGLPYEQYF. V usage is TRBV6-5 and J usage is TRBJ2-7; 7 bases map to TRBD2. Trimming cost V 10 bases and J 4 bases; bases outside gene matches: 10. The CDR3 runs 13 residues. Germline assignment: CDR1 MNHEY and CDR2 SVGAGI.

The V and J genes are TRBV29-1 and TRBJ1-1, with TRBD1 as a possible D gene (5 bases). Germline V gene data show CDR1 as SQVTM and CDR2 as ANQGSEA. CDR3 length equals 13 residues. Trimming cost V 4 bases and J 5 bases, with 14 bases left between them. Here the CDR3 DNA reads TGCAGCGTTGTGGGCAGGGAAAAAACTGAAGCTTTCTTT. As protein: CSVVGREKTEAFF.

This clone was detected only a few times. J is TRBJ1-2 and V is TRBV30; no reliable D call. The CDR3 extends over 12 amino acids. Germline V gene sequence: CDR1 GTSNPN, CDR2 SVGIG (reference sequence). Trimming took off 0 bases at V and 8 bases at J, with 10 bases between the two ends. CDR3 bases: TGTGCCTGGAGTGTACGGGAAGGGGGCTACACCTTC. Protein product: CAWSVREGGYTF. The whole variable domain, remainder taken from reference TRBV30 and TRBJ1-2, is SQTIHQWPATLVQPVGSPLSLECTVEGTSNPNLYWYRQAAGRGLQLLFYSVGIGQISSEVPQNLSASRPQDRQFILSSKKLLLSDSGFYLCAWSVREGGYTFGSGTRLTVV.

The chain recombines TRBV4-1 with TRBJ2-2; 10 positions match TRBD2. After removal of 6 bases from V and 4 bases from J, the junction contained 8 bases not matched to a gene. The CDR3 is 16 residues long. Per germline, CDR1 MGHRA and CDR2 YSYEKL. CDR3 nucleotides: TGCGCCAGCAGGGGGCTAGCGGGGGTTGGCACCGGGGAGCTGTTTTTT. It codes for CASRGLAGVGTGELFF.

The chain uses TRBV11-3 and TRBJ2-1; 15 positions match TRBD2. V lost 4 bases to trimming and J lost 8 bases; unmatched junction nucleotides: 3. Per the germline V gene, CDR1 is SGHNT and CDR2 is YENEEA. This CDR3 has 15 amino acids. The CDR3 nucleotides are TGTGCCAGCAGCTCCGGGACTAGCGGGGGGTATGAGCAGTTCTTC. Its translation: CASSSGTSGGYEQFF.

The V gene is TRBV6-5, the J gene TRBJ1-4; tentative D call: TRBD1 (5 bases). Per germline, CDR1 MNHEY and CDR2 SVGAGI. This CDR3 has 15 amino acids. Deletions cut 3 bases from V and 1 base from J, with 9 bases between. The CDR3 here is CASSYDSRTNEKLFF. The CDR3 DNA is TGTGCCAGCAGTTATGACAGCCGAACTAATGAAAAACTGTTTTTT.

The CDR3 DNA is TGTGCCAGCAGCAAACAGGGAGAGGTGTCACCCCTCCACTTT. This translates into CASSKQGEVSPLHF. The chain links TRBV6-6 to TRBJ1-6; D is possibly TRBD1 (6 bases). This CDR3 has 14 residues. Germline V CDR1 and CDR2: MNHNY, SVGAGI (reference sequence). V shed 6 bases and J shed 10 bases, with 16 bases lying between them.

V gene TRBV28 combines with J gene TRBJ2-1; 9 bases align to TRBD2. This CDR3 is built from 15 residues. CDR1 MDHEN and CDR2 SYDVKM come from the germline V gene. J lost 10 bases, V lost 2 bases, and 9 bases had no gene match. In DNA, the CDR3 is TGTGCCAGCAGTTTAGGGGTAGCGGGGGCTAGGGAGCAGTTCTTC. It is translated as CASSLGVAGAREQFF.

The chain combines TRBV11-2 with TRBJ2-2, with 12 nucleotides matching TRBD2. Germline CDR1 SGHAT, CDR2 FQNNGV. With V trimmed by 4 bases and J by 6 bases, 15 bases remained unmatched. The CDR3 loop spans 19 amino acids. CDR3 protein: CASSSIRSSGREKAGELFF. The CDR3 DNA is TGTGCCAGCAGCTCAATAAGGTCTAGCGGGAGGGAGAAGGCCGGGGAGCTGTTTTTT.

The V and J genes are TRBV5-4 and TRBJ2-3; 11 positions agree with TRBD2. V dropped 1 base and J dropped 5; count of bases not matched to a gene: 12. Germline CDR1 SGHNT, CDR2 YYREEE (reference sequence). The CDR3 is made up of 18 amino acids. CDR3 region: CASSLRGSGRAKGDTQYF. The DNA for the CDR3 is TGTGCCAGCAGCTTGCGGGGTAGCGGGAGGGCCAAAGGAGATACGCAGTATTTT.

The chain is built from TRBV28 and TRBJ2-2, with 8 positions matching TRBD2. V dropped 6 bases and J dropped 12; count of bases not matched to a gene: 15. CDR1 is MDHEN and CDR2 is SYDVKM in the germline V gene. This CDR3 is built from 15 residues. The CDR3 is CASSGNRAGGRQLFF. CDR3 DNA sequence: TGTGCCAGCAGCGGTAACCGGGCGGGGGGTCGCCAGCTGTTTTTT.

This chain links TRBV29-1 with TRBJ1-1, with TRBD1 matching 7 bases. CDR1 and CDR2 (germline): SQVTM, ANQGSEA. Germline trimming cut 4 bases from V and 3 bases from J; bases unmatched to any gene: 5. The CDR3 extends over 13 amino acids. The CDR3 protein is CSVGQGRDTEAFF. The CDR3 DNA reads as TGCAGCGTTGGACAGGGTCGGGACACTGAAGCTTTCTTT.

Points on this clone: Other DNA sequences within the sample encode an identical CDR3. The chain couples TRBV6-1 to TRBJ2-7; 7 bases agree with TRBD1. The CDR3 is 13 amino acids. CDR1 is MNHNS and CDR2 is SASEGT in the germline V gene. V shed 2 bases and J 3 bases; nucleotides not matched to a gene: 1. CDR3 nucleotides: TGTGCCAGCAGTGAATACAGGGGCTACGAGCAGTACTTC. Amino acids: CASSEYRGYEQYF.

In nucleotides, the CDR3 is TGCGCCAGCAGCTTGACGGGGGGGTACACCGGGGAGCTGTTTTTT. As protein: CASSLTGGYTGELFF. The chain employs TRBV5-1 and TRBJ2-2; 8 nucleotides align to TRBD2. Per germline, CDR1 SGHRS and CDR2 YFSETQ. Losses at the gene ends were 1 base for V and 3 bases for J; bases not matched to a gene: 2. This CDR3 spans 15 amino acids. Filled out from reference TRBV5-1 and TRBJ2-2, the complete variable domain reads KAGVTQTPRYLIKTRGQQVTLSCSPISGHRSVSWYQQTPGQGLQFLFEYFSETQRNKGNFPGRFSGRQFSNSRSEMNVSTLELGDSALYLCASSLTGGYTGELFFGEGSRLTVL.

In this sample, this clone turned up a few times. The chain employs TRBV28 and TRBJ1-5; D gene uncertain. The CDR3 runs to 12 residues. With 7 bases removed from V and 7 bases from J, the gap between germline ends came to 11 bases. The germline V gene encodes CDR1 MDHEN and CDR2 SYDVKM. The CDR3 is CASTLGWQPQHF. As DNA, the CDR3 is TGTGCCAGCACCCTCGGGTGGCAGCCCCAGCATTTT.

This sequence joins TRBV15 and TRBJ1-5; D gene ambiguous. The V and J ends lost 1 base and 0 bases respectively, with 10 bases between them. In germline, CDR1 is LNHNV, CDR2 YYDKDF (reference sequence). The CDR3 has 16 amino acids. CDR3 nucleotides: TGTGCCACCAGCAGAGCTGGAGGGTTTAGCAATCAGCCCCAGCATTTT. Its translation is CATSRAGGFSNQPQHF.

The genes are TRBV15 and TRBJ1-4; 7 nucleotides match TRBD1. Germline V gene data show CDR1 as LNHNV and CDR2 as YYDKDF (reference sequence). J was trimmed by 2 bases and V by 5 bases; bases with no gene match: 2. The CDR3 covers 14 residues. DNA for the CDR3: TGTGCCACCAGCCCCAGGGGGACTAATGAAAAACTGTTTTTT. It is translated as CATSPRGTNEKLFF.

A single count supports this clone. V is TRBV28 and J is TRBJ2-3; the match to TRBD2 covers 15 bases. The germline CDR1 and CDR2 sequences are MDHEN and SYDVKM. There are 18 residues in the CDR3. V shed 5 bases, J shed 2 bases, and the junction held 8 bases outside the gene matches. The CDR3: CASSPLWTSGRATDTQYF. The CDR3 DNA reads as TGTGCCAGCAGTCCCCTTTGGACTAGCGGGAGGGCCACAGATACGCAGTATTTT.

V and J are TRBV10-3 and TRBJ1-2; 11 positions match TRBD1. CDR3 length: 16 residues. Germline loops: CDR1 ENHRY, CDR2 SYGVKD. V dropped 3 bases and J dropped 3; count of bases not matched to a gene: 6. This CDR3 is CAISDAPGQGDYGYTF. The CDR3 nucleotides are TGTGCCATCAGTGACGCCCCGGGACAGGGGGACTATGGCTACACCTTC.

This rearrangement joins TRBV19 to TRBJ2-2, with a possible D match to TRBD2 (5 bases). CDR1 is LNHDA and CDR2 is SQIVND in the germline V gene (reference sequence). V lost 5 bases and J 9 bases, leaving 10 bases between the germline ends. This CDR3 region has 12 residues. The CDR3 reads CASSEGTWELFF. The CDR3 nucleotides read TGTGCCAGTAGTGAGGGTACGTGGGAGCTGTTTTTT.

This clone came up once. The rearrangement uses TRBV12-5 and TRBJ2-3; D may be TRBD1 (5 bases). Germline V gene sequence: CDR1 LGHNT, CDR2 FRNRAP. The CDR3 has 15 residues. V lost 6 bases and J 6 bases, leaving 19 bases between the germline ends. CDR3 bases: TGTGCTAGTGGGGCGGACAACCCGGGCCGTGATACGCAGTATTTT. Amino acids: CASGADNPGRDTQYF.

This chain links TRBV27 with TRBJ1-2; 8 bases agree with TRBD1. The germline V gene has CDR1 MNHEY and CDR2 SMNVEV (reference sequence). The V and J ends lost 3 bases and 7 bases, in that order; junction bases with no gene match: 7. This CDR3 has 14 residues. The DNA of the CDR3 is TGTGCCAGCAGTTTTAACAGGGGGGAAATTGGCTACACCTTC. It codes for CASSFNRGEIGYTF.

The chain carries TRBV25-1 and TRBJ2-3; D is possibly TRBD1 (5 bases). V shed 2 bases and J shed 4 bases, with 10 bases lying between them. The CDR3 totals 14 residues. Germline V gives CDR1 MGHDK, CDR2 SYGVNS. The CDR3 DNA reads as TGTGCCAGCAGTGAACGGGCAGGGTCAGATACGCAGTATTTT. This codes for CASSERAGSDTQYF. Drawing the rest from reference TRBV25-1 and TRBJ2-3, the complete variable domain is EADIYQTPRYLVIGTGKKITLECSQTMGHDKMYWYQQDPGMELHLIHYSYGVNSTEKGDLSSESTVSRIRTEHFPLTLESARPSHTSQYLCASSERAGSDTQYFGPGTRLTVL.

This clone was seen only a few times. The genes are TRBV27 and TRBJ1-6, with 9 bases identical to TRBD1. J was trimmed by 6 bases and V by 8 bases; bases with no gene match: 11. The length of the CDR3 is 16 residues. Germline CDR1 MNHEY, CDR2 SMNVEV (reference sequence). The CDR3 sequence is CASQRAGTGINSPLHF. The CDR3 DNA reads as TGTGCCAGCCAACGAGCCGGGACAGGGATTAATTCACCCCTCCACTTT.

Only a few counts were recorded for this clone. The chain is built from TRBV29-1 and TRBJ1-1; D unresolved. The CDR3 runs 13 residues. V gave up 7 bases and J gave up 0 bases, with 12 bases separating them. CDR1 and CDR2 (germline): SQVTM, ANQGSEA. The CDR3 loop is CSASANMNTEAFF. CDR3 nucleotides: TGCAGCGCAAGCGCGAACATGAACACTGAAGCTTTCTTT.